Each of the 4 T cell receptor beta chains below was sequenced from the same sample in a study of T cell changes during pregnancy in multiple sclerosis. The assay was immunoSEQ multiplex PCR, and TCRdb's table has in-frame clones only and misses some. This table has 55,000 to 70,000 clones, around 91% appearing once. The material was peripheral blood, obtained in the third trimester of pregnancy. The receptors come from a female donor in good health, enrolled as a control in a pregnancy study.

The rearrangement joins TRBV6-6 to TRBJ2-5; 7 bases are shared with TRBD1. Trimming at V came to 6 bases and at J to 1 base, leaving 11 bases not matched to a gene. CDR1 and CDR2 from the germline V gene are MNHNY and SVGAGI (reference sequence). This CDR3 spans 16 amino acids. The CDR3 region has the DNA TGTGCCAGCAGACCTCCGGGACAGAATATCCAAGAGACCCAGTACTTC. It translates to CASRPPGQNIQETQYF.

This CDR3 reads CASSLGRDIQYF. As DNA, the CDR3 is TGCGCCAGCAGCTTGGGGAGGGACATTCAGTACTTC. The chain uses TRBV5-1 and TRBJ2-4, with D possibly being TRBD2 (6 bases). CDR3 length: 12 amino acids. Per germline, CDR1 SGHRS and CDR2 YFSETQ. The V gene lost 0 bases and the J gene lost 8 bases, with 6 bases spanning the gap.

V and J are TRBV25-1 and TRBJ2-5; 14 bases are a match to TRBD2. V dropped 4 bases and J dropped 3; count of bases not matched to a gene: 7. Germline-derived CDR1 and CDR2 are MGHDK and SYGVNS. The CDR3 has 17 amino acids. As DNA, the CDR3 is TGTGCCAGCAGTGCACCGACTAGCGGGGGGGTCAAAGAGACCCAGTACTTC. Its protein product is CASSAPTSGGVKETQYF.

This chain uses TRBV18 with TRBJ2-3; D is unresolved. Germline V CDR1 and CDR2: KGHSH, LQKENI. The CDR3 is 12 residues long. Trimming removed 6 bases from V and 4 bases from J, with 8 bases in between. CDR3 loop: CASSQKADTQYF. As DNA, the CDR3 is TGTGCCAGCTCTCAGAAAGCAGATACGCAGTATTTT.